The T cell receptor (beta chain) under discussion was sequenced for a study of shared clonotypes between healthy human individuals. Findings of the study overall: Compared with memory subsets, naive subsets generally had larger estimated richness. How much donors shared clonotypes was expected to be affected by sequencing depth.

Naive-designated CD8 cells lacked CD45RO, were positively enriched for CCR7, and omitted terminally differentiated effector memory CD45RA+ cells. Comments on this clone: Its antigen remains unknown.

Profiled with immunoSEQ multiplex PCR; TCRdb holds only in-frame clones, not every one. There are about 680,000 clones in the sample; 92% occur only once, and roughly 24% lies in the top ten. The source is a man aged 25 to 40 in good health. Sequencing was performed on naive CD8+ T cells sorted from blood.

The CDR3 DNA is TGTGCCAGCAGTTTGGGGGGGAGCTCCTATAATTCACCCCTCCACTTT. The encoded protein is CASSLGGSSYNSPLHF. This rearrangement joins TRBV28 to TRBJ1-6; a possible D gene is TRBD1 (5 bases). This CDR3 is 16 amino acids long. Germline V lookup: CDR1 MDHEN, CDR2 SYDVKM. V gave up 3 bases and J gave up 0 bases, with 9 bases separating them.